The clone carrying this T cell receptor (beta chain) was detected once. These data belong to a study of CD8+ T cells in alopecia areata. Following extraction, RNA underwent reverse transcription to cDNA, which served as the sequencing template. Data came from immunoSEQ multiplex PCR; TCRdb stores just in-frame clones and leaves some out. The repertoire holds approximately 180,000 clones, with approximately 53% as singletons. Sample treatment: oral pan-JAK inhibitor, 5-10 mg twice daily. Sampling of alopecia areata patients yielded lesional scalp punch biopsies as well as peripheral blood. CDR1 and CDR2 (germline): SGHRS, YFSETQ. V was trimmed by 1 base and J by 3 bases, leaving 14 bases between them. The CDR3 consists of 15 residues.

This TCR came from a human donor with alopecia areata. The chain recombines TRBV5-1 with TRBJ2-7, with D perhaps matching TRBD1 or TRBD2 (6 bases each). Sequencing was performed on CD8+ T cells sorted from blood, taken at week 24, from a patient treated with tofacitinib. In DNA form, the CDR3 reads TGCGCCAGCAGCTTGACGGGGGCGAGAGGCTACGAGCAGTACTTC. Its translation: CASSLTGARGYEQYF.